The clone carrying this T cell receptor beta chain was counted ten times or more. This sample stems from a study of T cells in Graves' hyperthyroidism and ophthalmopathy. Germline V gene lookup returns CDR1 SGHAT and CDR2 FQNNGV. The V gene lost 5 bases and the J gene lost 5 bases, with 23 bases spanning the gap. CDR3 length: 17 amino acids. Ophthalmopathy in the patients scored at least 3 on Clinical Activity Score and at least 4 on NOSPECS grade, lasting under 3 months. Amplified regions were TCR beta CDR3 sequences from RNA transcripts. The HTBI set primed first-round TCR CDR3 RT-PCR. From the multiplex PCR reads, TCRdb called clonotypes with MiXCR, one entry per CDR3 protein. The data contain roughly 400,000 distinct CDR3 sequences, more than 12% of them singletons.

The chain recombines TRBV11-2 with TRBJ2-3; no clear D gene. What was sequenced was blood. This receptor was identified in a middle-aged man with Graves' ophthalmopathy. CDR3 DNA sequence: TGTGCCAGCAGCCCCAATAAACATGTAGTCACGCTAGATACGCAGTATTTT. This codes for CASSPNKHVVTLDTQYF.